These 7 T cell receptor beta chains were sequenced from one sample in a study of neurological immune-mediated disorders. TCRdb used MiXCR to reprocess the 5' RACE reads, holding one entry per CDR3 protein. The sample records more than 45,000 distinct CDR3 sequences, 2% to 3% being singletons. The specimen was PBMCs. The receptors stem from a man between 45 and 60 years old with multiple sclerosis.

This clonotype was seen repeatedly, ten times or more. The chain carries TRBV6-5 and TRBJ1-6; TRBD1 matches 10 bases. The V gene's germline CDR1 is MNHEY and CDR2 SVGAGI. Trimming at V came to 5 bases and at J to 6 bases, leaving 10 bases not matched to a gene. The length of the CDR3 is 17 residues. CDR3 in DNA: TGTGCCAGCAGTCGCTTCACCGGGACAGGGGTTAATTCACCCCTCCACTTT. Translating gives CASSRFTGTGVNSPLHF.

In this sample, this clonotype turned up many times. J is TRBJ2-5 and V is TRBV6-6; 9 bases fit TRBD2. Trimming removed 0 bases from V and 2 bases from J; junction bases left unmatched: 1. Per the germline V gene, CDR1 is MNHNY and CDR2 is SVGAGI (reference sequence). The CDR3 totals 15 residues. The CDR3 coding sequence is TGTGCCAGCAGTTACTCGGCGGGGGGGCAAGAGACCCAGTACTTC. Protein sequence: CASSYSAGGQETQYF.

This clonotype showed up many times. CDR3 protein: CASSPPVPQGSGNTIYF. CDR3 sequence (DNA): TGTGCCAGCTCACCACCGGTCCCCCAGGGCTCTGGAAACACCATATATTTT. V gene TRBV18 combines with J gene TRBJ1-3; TRBD1 might be the D (5 bases). CDR1 and CDR2 (germline): KGHSH, LQKENI. The CDR3 length is 17 residues. Trimming pared 0 bases from V and 0 bases from J, leaving 12 bases between. The complete variable domain, with remaining parts taken from reference TRBV18 and TRBJ1-3, reads NAGVMQNPRHLVRRRGQEARLRCSPMKGHSHVYWYRQLPEEGLKFMVYLQKENIIDESGMPKERFSAEFPKEGPSILRIQQVVRGDSAAYFCASSPPVPQGSGNTIYFGEGSWLTVV.

The sample holds many counts of this clonotype. This chain joins TRBV5-1 and TRBJ1-1; possibly TRBD1 for D (6 bases). The V gene lost 2 bases and the J gene lost 3 bases, with 14 bases spanning the gap. Per the germline V gene, CDR1 is SGHRS and CDR2 is YFSETQ. The CDR3 covers 15 residues. The CDR3: CASSLRGMRDTEAFF. DNA of the CDR3: TGCGCCAGCAGCTTAAGGGGGATGAGGGACACTGAAGCTTTCTTT.

This clonotype was seen many times. The rearrangement uses TRBV7-2 and TRBJ1-4; possible D gene TRBD1, 6 bases. The CDR3 has 17 residues. Germline CDR1 and CDR2: SGHTA and FQGNSA. The V end was cut by 4 bases, the J end by 0 bases, with 15 bases between. The CDR3 DNA is TGTGCCAGCAGCTCAAGGGGGTGGACTGCAACTAATGAAAAACTGTTTTTT. Translating gives CASSSRGWTATNEKLFF.

Ten or more counts support this clonotype. V usage is TRBV20-1 and J usage is TRBJ1-1; 7 bases align to TRBD1. V lost 5 bases, J lost 4 bases, and 10 bases stayed unmatched. The CDR3 consists of 14 residues. Germline V gives CDR1 DFQATT, CDR2 SNEGSKA (reference sequence). The CDR3 is CSAGTGVESTEAFF. CDR3 DNA: TGCAGTGCTGGAACAGGGGTGGAAAGCACTGAAGCTTTCTTT.

This clonotype was counted many times. The genes are TRBV7-8 and TRBJ2-2, with D possibly matching TRBD2 (5 bases). The CDR3 covers 15 residues. Per the germline V gene, CDR1 is SGHVS and CDR2 is FQNEAQ. The V and J ends lost 3 bases and 1 base respectively, with 9 bases between them. The CDR3 region has the DNA TGTGCCAGCAGCTTTTGGACTCAGAACACCGGGGAGCTGTTTTTT. It encodes CASSFWTQNTGELFF.